The following is a T cell receptor (beta chain) sequence with its context. Its antigen is still unknown. These data originate in a study of cytomegalovirus exposure and HLA in healthy donors. General study points: Later, an analysis found that common viral pathogens appeared to be linked with several of the most significant clusters. Earlier results showed most TCR beta V segments being productive about 87% or about 30% of the time. The study reported that TCR beta sequences accurately predicted HLA-A and HLA-B alleles in most subjects. Within the data, a cluster of highly shared sequence variants was likely a sequencing artifact.

The PCR contained 60 Vbeta and 13 Jbeta primers. The data were produced by immunoSEQ multiplex PCR, yet TCRdb's version contains in-frame clones alone and is incomplete. The sample yields about 150,000 clones, 80% seen once. CDR1 and CDR2 (germline): LGHNA, YNFKEQ. The junction had 4 bases not matched to a gene; V was cut back by 4 bases and J by 6 bases. The CDR3 runs 13 residues. The sequence was collected from a man aged 25 to 40 in good health and CMV-seropositive. The genes are TRBV4-2 and TRBJ1-2, with TRBD1 matching 8 bases. Input material: PBMCs. The CDR3 sequence: CASSLTTGDGYTF. CDR3 nucleotides: TGTGCCAGCAGCCTAACGACAGGGGATGGCTACACCTTC.